This T cell receptor (beta chain) derives from a study of blood T cell repertoires in COVID-19. Germline V gene sequence: CDR1 MNHEY, CDR2 SVGEGT. The length of the CDR3 is 17 residues. V dropped 5 bases and J dropped 0 bases, with 17 bases sitting between them. Method: immunoSEQ multiplex PCR; TCRdb's copy keeps in-frame clones and lacks some. The sample records roughly 180,000 clones, about 88% being singletons. Sequenced sample: peripheral blood. The chain links TRBV6-2 or TRBV6-3 to TRBJ1-5; D is possibly TRBD1 (5 bases). This clonotype was obtained from a man aged 65-85 years with active or convalescent COVID-19. The CDR3 here is CASSGTAGGYSNQPQHF. As DNA, the CDR3 is TGTGCCAGCAGTGGGACCGCTGGGGGGTATAGCAATCAGCCCCAGCATTTT.